The 26 T cell receptor beta chains given below trace back to one sample, sequenced in a study of cytomegalovirus exposure and HLA in healthy donors. 13 Jbeta primers and 60 Vbeta primers were used for the PCR. TCRdb keeps only in-frame clones here, not all; method: immunoSEQ multiplex PCR. This repertoire shows under 150,000 clones, 65% to 90% found once; its top ten account for roughly 1.2%. Sequencing input: PBMCs. All receptors come from a girl aged 2 to 10 in good health and CMV-seronegative.

This clone was detected only once. This chain joins TRBV28 and TRBJ2-1, with a possible D match to TRBD1 (6 bases). The CDR3 runs to 12 residues. Germline values: CDR1 MDHEN, CDR2 SYDVKM. V lost 6 bases to trimming and J lost 10 bases, with 13 bases between them. CDR3 nucleotide sequence: TGTGCCAGCAGCAACAGGGAACGGGAGCAGTTCTTC. Its protein product is CASSNREREQFF. Based on the CDR3 plus reference TRBV28 and TRBJ2-1, the full variable domain is DVKVTQSSRYLVKRTGEKVFLECVQDMDHENMFWYRQDPGLGLRLIYFSYDVKMKEKGDIPEGYSVSREKKERFSLILESASTNQTSMYLCASSNREREQFFGPGTRLTVL.

J is TRBJ1-2 and V is TRBV12-2. TRBV12-2 is reported as a pseudogene. The CDR3 is 14 amino acids. CDR3 DNA sequence: TGTGCAAGTCGCCCTCGGCGTGAGGAACCCCACTACACCTTC. Translated: CASRPRREEPHYTF.

J is TRBJ1-3 and V is TRBV6-5, with unresolved D. The CDR3 covers 15 residues. V was pared by 6 bases and J by 0 bases, with 12 bases between. Germline lookup yields CDR1 MNHEY and CDR2 SVGAGI. The CDR3 DNA is TGTGCCAGCAGCTCAGACGGGAGCTCTGGAAACACCATATATTTT. Translated, it gives CASSSDGSSGNTIYF.

This chain joins TRBV18 and TRBJ1-4; 7 nucleotides line up with TRBD1. From germline, CDR1 is KGHSH and CDR2 LQKENI. V trimming: 3 bases; J trimming: 8 bases; junction bases outside the gene matches: 6. This CDR3 is 14 amino acids long. The CDR3 loop reads CASSPPSQGEKLFF. The CDR3, as DNA: TGTGCCAGCTCACCCCCGTCACAGGGGGAAAAACTGTTTTTT.

The V and J genes are TRBV6-6 and TRBJ2-2; TRBD2 matches at 8 bases. The CDR3 totals 12 residues. Germline values: CDR1 MNHNY, CDR2 SVGAGI (reference sequence). Losses at the gene ends were 7 bases for V and 6 bases for J; bases not matched to a gene: 1. The chain's CDR3 is CASTGGAGELFF. The CDR3 nucleotides read TGTGCCAGCACGGGAGGGGCCGGGGAGCTGTTTTTT.

This rearrangement joins TRBV29-1 to TRBJ2-7; 14 bases are a match to TRBD2. The J segment lost 7 bases and the V segment lost 1 base, leaving 9 bases of the junction unmatched. The CDR3 loop spans 16 amino acids. Germline-derived CDR1 and CDR2 are SQVTM and ANQGSEA. The CDR3 DNA sequence: TGCAGCGTTGAAGGGACTCCGACTAGCGGGGGGGGTGAGCAGTACTTC. It encodes CSVEGTPTSGGGEQYF.

This chain uses TRBV11-2 with TRBJ2-7; D possibly corresponds to TRBD2 (6 bases). Germline V CDR1 and CDR2: SGHAT, FQNNGV. The V gene lost 4 bases and the J gene lost 1 base, with 14 bases spanning the gap. There are 15 residues in the CDR3. CDR3 bases: TGTGCCAGCAGCTCACTCGACGGAGGGTCCTACGAGCAGTACTTC. Residues: CASSSLDGGSYEQYF.

This sequence joins TRBV18 and TRBJ1-2; TRBD1 aligns across 8 bases. CDR1 KGHSH and CDR2 LQKENI come from the germline V gene. The ends lost 0 bases at V and 5 bases at J; junction bases unmatched: 8. The CDR3 spans 16 residues. CDR3 region: CASSPPLGTGDYGYTF. The CDR3 nucleotides are TGTGCCAGCTCACCACCGCTGGGGACAGGTGATTATGGCTACACCTTC.

The gene calls are TRBV18 and TRBJ1-1; D is undetermined. V was clipped by 2 bases and J by 4 bases, with 11 bases between them. The germline gives CDR1 KGHSH, CDR2 LQKENI. The CDR3 is 14 residues long. The CDR3 DNA sequence: TGTGCCAGCTCACCAGGCCTGGGCAGCACTGAAGCTTTCTTT. Its translation is CASSPGLGSTEAFF.

This chain links TRBV2 with TRBJ1-4, with D perhaps matching TRBD1 (6 bases). This CDR3 is built from 14 residues. Between the trimmed V and J ends, which lost 1 base and 8 bases, there was a span of 11 bases. From germline, CDR1 is SNHLY and CDR2 FYNNEI. The CDR3: CASSEGQVREKLFF. CDR3 nucleotide sequence: TGTGCCAGCAGTGAAGGACAGGTCCGCGAAAAACTGTTTTTT.

In the case of this clone: An end of the junction differs from the germline gene, which may be a read error. The chain is built from TRBV5-1 and TRBJ2-1; TRBD1 matches 9 bases. This CDR3 has 15 amino acids. Germline V CDR1 and CDR2: SGHRS, YFSETQ. The CDR3 is CASSTGTGPYNAQFF. In DNA form, the CDR3 reads TGCGCCAGCAGCACCGGGACAGGGCCCTACAATGCGCAGTTCTTC.

The rearrangement uses TRBV10-2 and TRBJ2-1; D is ambiguous. The CDR3 is 16 residues long. Deletions cut 3 bases from V and 0 bases from J, with 12 bases between. Germline V gives CDR1 WSHSY, CDR2 SAAADI. This CDR3 reads CASSDYSHLSYNEQFF. The CDR3 nucleotides are TGCGCCAGCAGTGATTATTCACACCTCTCCTACAATGAGCAGTTCTTC.

The chain couples TRBV6-1 to TRBJ1-1; TRBD1 aligns across 10 bases. The ends lost 5 bases at V and 5 bases at J; junction bases unmatched: 5. The germline V gene encodes CDR1 MNHNS and CDR2 SASEGT. The CDR3 length is 14 residues. CDR3 nucleotide sequence: TGTGCCAGCAGTTTGGACAGGGGGGCGACTGAAGCTTTCTTT. Translation gives CASSLDRGATEAFF.

The chain links TRBV30 to TRBJ2-7; 10 bases are a match to TRBD1. V trimming: 7 bases; J trimming: 0 bases; junction bases outside the gene matches: 12. Germline CDR1 and CDR2: GTSNPN and SVGIG (reference sequence). This CDR3 region has 16 residues. CDR3 residues: CAFLSPGQGSSYEQYF. The CDR3, as DNA: TGTGCCTTTCTCTCCCCGGGACAGGGGAGCTCCTACGAGCAGTACTTC.

J is TRBJ2-1 and V is TRBV9; D is unresolved. CDR1 is SGDLS and CDR2 is YYNGEE in the germline V gene. V gave up 0 bases and J gave up 8 bases, with 9 bases separating them. The CDR3 length is 13 residues. DNA for the CDR3: TGTGCCAGCAGCGTAGATAGAGGTGATGAGCAGTTCTTC. As protein: CASSVDRGDEQFF.

The V call is TRBV7-2, the J call TRBJ1-1; D call uncertain. V gave up 4 bases and J gave up 1 base, with 10 bases separating them. The CDR3 length is 14 residues. Germline V gene sequence: CDR1 SGHTA, CDR2 FQGNSA. The DNA for the CDR3 is TGTGCCAGCAGCTCTCAGCGGGGGAACACTGAAGCTTTCTTT. Residues: CASSSQRGNTEAFF.

DNA for the CDR3: TGTGCCAGCAGCCAAAGGACAGGGGTGCACGGGGAGCTGTTTTTT. As protein: CASSQRTGVHGELFF. The chain joins TRBV7-9 to TRBJ2-2, with 9 bases lining up with TRBD1. V was pared by 5 bases and J by 7 bases, with 8 bases of the junction left unmatched. This CDR3 spans 15 amino acids. Germline CDR1 is SEHNR and CDR2 is FQNEAQ (reference sequence).

V gene TRBV14 combines with J gene TRBJ2-5; the match to TRBD1 covers 9 bases. V trimming: 3 bases; J trimming: 4 bases; junction bases outside the gene matches: 9. The length of the CDR3 is 16 residues. Germline CDR1 SGHDN, CDR2 FVKESK. CDR3 residues: CASSQKDRGYLETQYF. DNA of the CDR3: TGTGCCAGCAGCCAGAAGGACAGGGGATATTTAGAGACCCAGTACTTC.

The V gene is TRBV13, the J gene TRBJ2-3; 8 bases agree with TRBD2. CDR1 is PRHDT and CDR2 is FYEKMQ in the germline V gene (reference sequence). V was clipped by 1 base and J by 0 bases; unmatched bases: 15. CDR3 length equals 20 residues. CDR3 region: CASSLVSGSGGAFSTDTQYF. The CDR3 coding sequence is TGTGCCAGCAGCTTAGTAAGTGGAAGCGGGGGAGCTTTTAGCACAGATACGCAGTATTTT.

The rearrangement joins TRBV28 to TRBJ2-7; TRBD2 aligns across 10 bases. The trim removed 3 bases at V and 5 bases at J, leaving 16 bases unmatched. The CDR3 consists of 18 residues. The germline CDR1 and CDR2 sequences are MDHEN and SYDVKM. CDR3 DNA: TGTGCCAGCAGTTTTGATATACTAGCGGGATCCTTGATAAACGAGCAGTACTTC. Its protein is CASSFDILAGSLINEQYF. Variable domain in full (rest from reference TRBV28 and TRBJ2-7): DVKVTQSSRYLVKRTGEKVFLECVQDMDHENMFWYRQDPGLGLRLIYFSYDVKMKEKGDIPEGYSVSREKKERFSLILESASTNQTSMYLCASSFDILAGSLINEQYFGPGTRLTVT.

This clone has just one count. This chain connects TRBV15 to TRBJ2-7, with 11 bases aligning to TRBD1. CDR1 and CDR2 (germline): LNHNV, YYDKDF (reference sequence). Trimming cost V 2 bases and J 5 bases; bases outside gene matches: 11. CDR3 length: 17 residues. The CDR3, as DNA: TGTGCCACCAGCAGACCCCCCGTCGGGACAGGGGGAAACGAGCAGTACTTC. It specifies CATSRPPVGTGGNEQYF.

The chain links TRBV19 to TRBJ2-7, with 7 bases matching TRBD1. Germline trimming cut 4 bases from V and 2 bases from J; bases unmatched to any gene: 2. In germline, CDR1 is LNHDA, CDR2 SQIVND (reference sequence). The CDR3 contains 13 residues. CDR3 nucleotides: TGTGCCAGTAGTAAGGGACAGCCCTACGAGCAGTACTTC. It translates to CASSKGQPYEQYF.

V usage is TRBV10-1 and J usage is TRBJ2-5; 9 bases align to TRBD1. With 4 bases clipped from V and 5 bases from J, the junction kept 8 bases outside the gene matches. CDR3 length: 15 amino acids. Germline V gives CDR1 WNHNN, CDR2 SYGVQD (reference sequence). CDR3 sequence reads: CASSARTGDRETQYF. CDR3 in DNA: TGCGCCAGCAGTGCGAGGACAGGGGATAGGGAGACCCAGTACTTC.

The rearrangement joins TRBV7-2 to TRBJ1-1; 9 bases agree with TRBD1. CDR3 size: 15 residues. The V segment lost 3 bases and the J segment 1 base; nucleotides outside the gene matches: 3. Germline V gene lookup returns CDR1 SGHTA and CDR2 FQGNSA. CDR3 sequence: CASSLRTGENTEAFF. CDR3 DNA: TGTGCCAGCAGCTTGCGGACAGGGGAGAACACTGAAGCTTTCTTT.

The chain uses TRBV10-1 and TRBJ1-2; 8 bases align to TRBD1. CDR1 WNHNN and CDR2 SYGVQD come from the germline V gene (reference sequence). Trimming took 10 bases from V and 4 from J; bases not matched to a gene: 8. The CDR3 loop spans 13 amino acids. The CDR3, as DNA: TGCGCCATCCTGACAGGGGTCTGCTATGGCTACACCTTC. This encodes CAILTGVCYGYTF.

The genes are TRBV4-1 and TRBJ1-2; 7 bases line up with TRBD1. J gave up 4 bases and V 0 bases, and 5 bases lay outside the gene matches. Germline CDR1 MGHRA, CDR2 YSYEKL. CDR3 length equals 15 residues. CDR3 DNA sequence: TGCGCCAGCAGCCAAGATTTCCGGGACAGCTATGGCTACACCTTC. It yields the protein CASSQDFRDSYGYTF.